This T cell receptor beta chain originates from a study of blood T cell repertoires in COVID-19. The germline V gene encodes CDR1 SGHVS and CDR2 FQNEAQ. This CDR3 contains 16 residues. The ends were cut back, 3 bases at V and 3 bases at J, with 14 bases in the middle. Clinical histories supplied by participants themselves formed the basis of cohort assignment. Some clones are missing from TCRdb's copy, which holds only in-frame ones; the method was immunoSEQ multiplex PCR. The sample has fewer than 350,000 clones; roughly nine tenths are singletons. The rearrangement uses TRBV7-8 and TRBJ2-2, with D possibly TRBD1 on 6 matching bases. The receptor was isolated from a woman aged 35 to 49 who had recovered from COVID-19. The sequenced material came from PBMCs or T cells enriched from blood (not recorded which). The CDR3: CASSLYGGADTGELFF. For the CDR3, the DNA is TGTGCCAGCAGCTTGTATGGGGGCGCGGACACCGGGGAGCTGTTTTTT.